These T cell receptor beta chains were read from a single sample in a study of blood T cell repertoires in COVID-19. Sequencing used immunoSEQ multiplex PCR; TCRdb keeps in-frame clones, though not all of them. Of hundreds of thousands of clones in the sample, roughly 88% are singletons; the top ten hold over 1%. Sequencing input: PBMCs or T cells enriched from blood (not recorded which). Receptor source: a woman aged 40 to 50 with acute COVID-19. CDR3s include the opening cysteine and the closing phenylalanine or tryptophan. A D gene is named only where the DNA matches it firmly. Expanded clones are given a class, and other clones once, few, many or no size at all.

CDR3: CATSGQNDRDEQFF
DNA: TGTGCCACCTCGGGACAGAACGATCGTGATGAGCAGTTCTTC
V: TRBV10-3
D: TRBD1
J: TRBJ2-1
size: .

CDR3: CASRGHGSQETQYF
DNA: TGTGCCAGCAGGGGGCATGGGTCACAAGAGACCCAGTACTTC
V: TRBV6-4
D: .
J: TRBJ2-5
size: .

CDR3: CATRDSNTDTQYF
DNA: TGTGCCACCAGGGACAGCAACACAGATACGCAGTATTTT
V: TRBV24-1
D: .
J: TRBJ2-3
size: .

CDR3: CASSPLGFMNTEAFF
DNA: TGCGCCAGCAGTCCGCTTGGCTTCATGAACACTGAAGCTTTCTTT
V: TRBV5-1
D: .
J: TRBJ1-1
size: .

CDR3: CASSTLTGALGGKLFF
DNA: TGTGCCAGTAGTACCCTCACCGGGGCATTGGGAGGAAAACTGTTTTTT
V: TRBV19
D: .
J: TRBJ1-4
size: .

CDR3: CASSVDGSGEQFF
DNA: TGTGCCAGCAGCGTCGACGGGAGCGGCGAGCAGTTCTTC
V: TRBV9
D: .
J: TRBJ2-1
size: once

CDR3: CASSSTSGRGRDEQFF
DNA: TGTGCCAGCAGCTCCACTAGCGGGAGGGGTCGTGATGAGCAGTTCTTC
V: TRBV7-9
D: TRBD2
J: TRBJ2-1
size: .

CDR3: CASSLTPRGYGYTF
DNA: TGTGCCAGCAGTTTAACTCCCCGGGGCTATGGCTACACCTTC
V: TRBV27
D: .
J: TRBJ1-2
size: .

CDR3: CASSQDRGRASNQPQHF
DNA: TGCGCCAGCAGCCAAGATAGGGGCAGAGCCAGCAATCAGCCCCAGCATTTT
V: TRBV4-1
D: .
J: TRBJ1-5
size: .

CDR3: CASSYSHTTGAFF
DNA: TGTGCCAGCAGTTACTCGCACACTACGGGAGCTTTCTTT
V: TRBV6-2/TRBV6-3
D: .
J: TRBJ1-1
size: .

CDR3: CASSFGGRGTEAFF
DNA: TGTGCCAGCAGCTTTGGGGGCCGCGGCACTGAAGCTTTCTTT
V: TRBV5-4
D: .
J: TRBJ1-1
size: .

CDR3: CASTDRGNSPLHF
DNA: TGTGCCAGCACCGACAGGGGAAATTCACCCCTCCACTTT
V: TRBV6-6
D: TRBD1
J: TRBJ1-6
size: .

CDR3: CASSGPGQGLNEQFF
DNA: TGTGCCAGCAGCGGCCCGGGACAGGGATTGAATGAGCAGTTCTTC
V: TRBV5-6
D: TRBD1
J: TRBJ2-1
size: .

CDR3: CASSFGQGNEKLFF
DNA: TGTGCCAGCAGCTTCGGACAGGGGAATGAAAAACTGTTTTTT
V: TRBV11-2
D: TRBD1
J: TRBJ1-4
size: .

CDR3: CASSFSGAHPKNTEAFF
DNA: TGTGCCAGTAGTTTCTCAGGGGCGCATCCTAAGAACACTGAAGCTTTCTTT
V: TRBV19
D: .
J: TRBJ1-1
size: .

CDR3: CASSQGMASGISYNEQFF
DNA: TGCGCCAGCAGCCAAGGGATGGCTAGCGGAATCTCCTACAATGAGCAGTTCTTC
V: TRBV4-3
D: TRBD2
J: TRBJ2-1
size: .

CDR3: CATAPQSLNTEAFF
DNA: TGTGCCACAGCCCCACAGAGCTTGAACACTGAAGCTTTCTTT
V: TRBV27
D: .
J: TRBJ1-1
size: .

CDR3: CASSWDRKETQYF
DNA: TGTGCCAGCAGCTGGGACAGGAAAGAGACCCAGTACTTC
V: TRBV7-9
D: TRBD1
J: TRBJ2-5
size: once

CDR3: CATSRIGRETQYF
DNA: TGTGCCACCAGCAGAATAGGGAGGGAGACCCAGTACTTC
V: TRBV15
D: .
J: TRBJ2-5
size: once

CDR3: CASSHWDRPYGYTF
DNA: TGTGCCAGCAGCCACTGGGACAGACCTTATGGCTACACCTTC
V: TRBV3-1/TRBV3-2
D: TRBD1
J: TRBJ1-2
size: once

CDR3: CASSLAPGSYNEQFF
DNA: TGTGCCAGCAGCTTAGCCCCCGGCTCCTACAATGAGCAGTTCTTC
V: TRBV7-2
D: .
J: TRBJ2-1
size: .

CDR3: CSVVRLAGPNTEAFF
DNA: TGCAGCGTGGTCAGGTTGGCAGGGCCAAACACTGAAGCTTTCTTT
V: TRBV29-1
D: .
J: TRBJ1-1
size: .

CDR3: CASSLSAGGDSPLHF
DNA: TGTGCCAGCAGTTTATCGGCAGGGGGAGATTCACCCCTCCACTTT
V: TRBV28
D: TRBD1
J: TRBJ1-6
size: .

CDR3: CASITSGRATDTQYF
DNA: TGTGCCAGCATTACTAGCGGGAGGGCGACAGATACGCAGTATTTT
V: TRBV6-5
D: TRBD2
J: TRBJ2-3
size: .

CDR3: CASSLSTGRLPNEKLFF
DNA: TGTGCCAGCAGTTTATCGACAGGGAGGCTCCCTAATGAAAAACTGTTTTTT
V: TRBV27
D: TRBD1
J: TRBJ1-4
size: .

CDR3: CASSFITGVGNQPQHF
DNA: TGTGCCAGCAGTTTTATCACAGGGGTCGGCAATCAGCCCCAGCATTTT
V: TRBV27
D: TRBD1
J: TRBJ1-5
size: .

CDR3: CASSHAGANYGYTF
DNA: TGTGCCAGCAGCCACGCGGGAGCTAACTATGGCTACACCTTC
V: TRBV3-1/TRBV3-2
D: .
J: TRBJ1-2
size: .

CDR3: CASSLVSSGNEAFF
DNA: TGTGCCAGCAGCTTAGTGTCCAGCGGGAATGAAGCTTTCTTT
V: TRBV11-2
D: .
J: TRBJ1-1
size: .

CDR3: CASSQDSYYGYTF
DNA: TGTGCCAGCAGTCAGGACAGCTACTATGGCTACACCTTC
V: TRBV3-1/TRBV3-2
D: .
J: TRBJ1-2
size: .

CDR3: CASSLNREQFF
DNA: TGTGCCAGCAGCTTGAACAGAGAGCAGTTCTTC
V: TRBV5-6
D: .
J: TRBJ2-1
size: .

CDR3: CASSPQPGFSNQPQHF
DNA: TGTGCCAGCAGCCCTCAGCCGGGGTTTAGCAATCAGCCCCAGCATTTT
V: TRBV7-2
D: .
J: TRBJ1-5
size: .

CDR3: CASSNSRQGGYGYTF
DNA: TGTGCCAGCAGCAATTCGCGGCAGGGCGGCTATGGCTACACCTTC
V: TRBV5-4
D: .
J: TRBJ1-2
size: .

CDR3: CASSPRQGGYTGELFF
DNA: TGTGCCAGCTCACCAAGACAAGGGGGTTACACCGGGGAGCTGTTTTTT
V: TRBV18
D: .
J: TRBJ2-2
size: once

CDR3: CASSQRTGLPNQPQHF
DNA: TGCGCCAGCAGCCAACGGACAGGGTTACCCAATCAGCCCCAGCATTTT
V: TRBV4-1
D: TRBD1
J: TRBJ1-5
size: .

CDR3: CASSVDRNEQFF
DNA: TGTGCCAGCAGCGTAGATCGTAATGAGCAGTTCTTC
V: TRBV9
D: .
J: TRBJ2-1
size: .

CDR3: CASSLGVGQGEKLFF
DNA: TGTGCCAGCAGCTTAGGGGTCGGGCAGGGTGAAAAACTGTTTTTT
V: TRBV7-2
D: .
J: TRBJ1-4
size: .

CDR3: CAILDRGNTGELFF
DNA: TGTGCCATCCTCGACAGGGGAAACACCGGGGAGCTGTTTTTT
V: TRBV19
D: TRBD1
J: TRBJ2-2
size: .

CDR3: CASSAGQGYNQPQHF
DNA: TGTGCCAGCAGTGCGGGACAGGGATACAATCAGCCCCAGCATTTT
V: TRBV28
D: TRBD1
J: TRBJ1-5
size: few

CDR3: CASSQQGDKTEAFF
DNA: TGTGCCAGCAGCCAGCAGGGGGATAAAACTGAAGCTTTCTTT
V: TRBV3-1/TRBV3-2
D: TRBD1
J: TRBJ1-1
size: few

CDR3: CASSTIGQGPGATNEKLFF
DNA: TGTGCCAGCAGTACCATCGGACAGGGGCCAGGGGCAACTAATGAAAAACTGTTTTTT
V: TRBV28
D: TRBD1
J: TRBJ1-4
size: .

CDR3: CASSQRKGNGGLNEKLFF
DNA: TGTGCCAGCAGCCAAAGAAAGGGCAATGGGGGCTTAAATGAAAAACTGTTTTTT
V: TRBV14
D: .
J: TRBJ1-4
size: .

CDR3: CATAPGQNTGELFF
DNA: TGTGCCACGGCCCCGGGACAGAACACCGGGGAGCTGTTTTTT
V: TRBV10-3
D: .
J: TRBJ2-2
size: .

CDR3: CASWPRGTSDTDTQYF
DNA: TGTGCCAGTTGGCCTAGGGGGACTAGCGATACAGATACGCAGTATTTT
V: TRBV19
D: TRBD2
J: TRBJ2-3
size: .

CDR3: CASSMPGYGYTF
DNA: TGTGCCAGTAGTATGCCGGGTTATGGCTACACCTTC
V: TRBV19
D: .
J: TRBJ1-2
size: .

CDR3: CASSLAAYSNQPQHF
DNA: TGTGCCAGCAGCTTAGCCGCGTATAGCAATCAGCCCCAGCATTTT
V: TRBV7-2
D: .
J: TRBJ1-5
size: .

CDR3: CASREGREGDTQYF
DNA: TGCGCCAGCAGAGAGGGCAGGGAGGGAGATACGCAGTATTTT
V: TRBV10-1
D: TRBD2
J: TRBJ2-3
size: .

CDR3: CASSYRGTSSDTQYF
DNA: TGTGCCAGCAGTTACCGTGGGACTTCCTCAGATACGCAGTATTTT
V: TRBV6-5
D: .
J: TRBJ2-3
size: .

CDR3: CASSQDTVGGEQFF
DNA: TGTGCCAGCAGCCAAGATACAGTTGGAGGTGAGCAGTTCTTC
V: TRBV3-1/TRBV3-2
D: .
J: TRBJ2-1
size: once

CDR3: CATSGGPGIPSGANVLTF
DNA: TGTGCCACCAGTGGGGGTCCAGGGATCCCGTCTGGGGCCAACGTCCTGACTTTC
V: TRBV24-1
D: .
J: TRBJ2-6
size: .

CDR3: CASSRRDRNNEQFF
DNA: TGTGCCAGCAGCCGAAGGGACAGAAACAATGAGCAGTTCTTC
V: TRBV11-3
D: TRBD1
J: TRBJ2-1
size: .

CDR3: CASSLEVSETQYF
DNA: TGTGCCAGCAGCCTTGAGGTGTCAGAGACCCAGTACTTC
V: TRBV7-2
D: .
J: TRBJ2-5
size: .

CDR3: CASSLTSLNEQYF
DNA: TGTGCCAGCAGCCTGACTAGTCTGAACGAGCAGTACTTC
V: TRBV11-3
D: .
J: TRBJ2-7
size: .

CDR3: CATSRGAGADTQYF
DNA: TGTGCCACCAGCAGAGGGGCGGGAGCAGATACGCAGTATTTT
V: TRBV15
D: TRBD2
J: TRBJ2-3
size: .

CDR3: CASSISAGGEKLFF
DNA: TGTGCCAGTAGTATTTCGGCCGGGGGGGAAAAACTGTTTTTT
V: TRBV19
D: .
J: TRBJ1-4
size: once

CDR3: CASSQGGGQPQHF
DNA: TGTGCCAGCAGCCAAGGGGGGGGTCAGCCCCAGCATTTT
V: TRBV3-1/TRBV3-2
D: .
J: TRBJ1-5
size: once